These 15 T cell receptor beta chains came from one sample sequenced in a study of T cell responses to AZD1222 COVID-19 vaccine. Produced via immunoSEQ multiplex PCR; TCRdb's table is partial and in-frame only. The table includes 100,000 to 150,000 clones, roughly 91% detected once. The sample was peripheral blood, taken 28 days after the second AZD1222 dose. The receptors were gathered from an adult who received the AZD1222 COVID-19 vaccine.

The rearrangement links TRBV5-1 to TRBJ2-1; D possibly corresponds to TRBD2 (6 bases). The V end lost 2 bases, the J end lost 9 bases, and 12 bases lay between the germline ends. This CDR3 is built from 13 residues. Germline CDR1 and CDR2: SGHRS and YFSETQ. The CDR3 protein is CASSFTTRGEQFF. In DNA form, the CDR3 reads TGCGCCAGCAGCTTTACGACTAGGGGTGAGCAGTTCTTC.

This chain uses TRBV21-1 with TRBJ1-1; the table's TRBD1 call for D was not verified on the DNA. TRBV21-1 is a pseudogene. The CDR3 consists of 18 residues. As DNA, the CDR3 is TGTGCCAGCAGCAAAGGTGTCCCGGGACAGGTAATGAACACTGAAGCTTTCTTT. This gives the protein CASSKGVPGQVMNTEAFF.

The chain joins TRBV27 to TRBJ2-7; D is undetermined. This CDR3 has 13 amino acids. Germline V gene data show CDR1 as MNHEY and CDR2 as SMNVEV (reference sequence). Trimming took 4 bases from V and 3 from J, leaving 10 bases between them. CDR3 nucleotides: TGTGCCAGCAGTTGGGATCCTGGCTACGAGCAGTACTTC. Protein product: CASSWDPGYEQYF.

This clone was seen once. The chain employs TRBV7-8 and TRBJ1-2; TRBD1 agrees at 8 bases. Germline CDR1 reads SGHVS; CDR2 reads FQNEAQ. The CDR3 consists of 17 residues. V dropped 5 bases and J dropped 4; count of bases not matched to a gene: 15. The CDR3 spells CASSLARGLFYRYGYTF. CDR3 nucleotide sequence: TGTGCCAGCAGCCTCGCCAGGGGGCTTTTCTATCGCTATGGCTACACCTTC.

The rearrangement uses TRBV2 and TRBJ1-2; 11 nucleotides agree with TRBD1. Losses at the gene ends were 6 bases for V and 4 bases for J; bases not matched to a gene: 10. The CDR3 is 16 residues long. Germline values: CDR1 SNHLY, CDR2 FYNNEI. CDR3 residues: CASSIGQGAPSYGYTF. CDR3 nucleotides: TGTGCCAGCAGCATAGGACAGGGGGCGCCGAGCTATGGCTACACCTTC.

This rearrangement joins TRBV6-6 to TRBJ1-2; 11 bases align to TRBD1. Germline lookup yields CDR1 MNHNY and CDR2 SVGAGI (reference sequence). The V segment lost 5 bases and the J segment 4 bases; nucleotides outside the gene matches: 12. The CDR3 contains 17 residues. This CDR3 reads CASSLRGTGGFRYGYTF. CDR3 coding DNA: TGTGCCAGCAGTCTACGCGGGACAGGGGGTTTTCGCTATGGCTACACCTTC.

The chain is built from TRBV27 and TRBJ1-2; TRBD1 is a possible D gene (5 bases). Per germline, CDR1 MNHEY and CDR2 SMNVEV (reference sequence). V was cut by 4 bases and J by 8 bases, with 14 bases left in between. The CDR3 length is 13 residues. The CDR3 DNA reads TGTGCCAGCAGTTCCAGGGAGTTTACCGGCTACACCTTC. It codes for CASSSREFTGYTF.

The CDR3 is CASSLSRGNTEAFF. CDR3 nucleotide sequence: TGTGCCAGCAGCTTAAGTAGGGGGAACACTGAAGCTTTCTTT. This chain connects TRBV11-3 to TRBJ1-1; D is possibly TRBD1 (5 bases). The V gene lost 2 bases and the J gene lost 1 base, with 8 bases spanning the gap. CDR3 length equals 14 residues. CDR1 and CDR2 from the germline V gene are SGHNT and YENEEA.

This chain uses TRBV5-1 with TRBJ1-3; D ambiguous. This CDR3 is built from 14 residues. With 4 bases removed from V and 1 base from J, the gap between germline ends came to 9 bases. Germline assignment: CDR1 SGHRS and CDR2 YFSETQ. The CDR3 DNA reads TGCGCCAGCAGCACCGGGATATCTGGAAACACCATATATTTT. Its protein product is CASSTGISGNTIYF.

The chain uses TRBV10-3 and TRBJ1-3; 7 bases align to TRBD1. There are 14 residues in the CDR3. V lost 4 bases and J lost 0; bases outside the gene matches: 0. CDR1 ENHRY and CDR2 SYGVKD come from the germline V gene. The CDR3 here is CAISGQGSGNTIYF. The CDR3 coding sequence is TGTGCCATCAGTGGACAGGGCTCTGGAAACACCATATATTTT.

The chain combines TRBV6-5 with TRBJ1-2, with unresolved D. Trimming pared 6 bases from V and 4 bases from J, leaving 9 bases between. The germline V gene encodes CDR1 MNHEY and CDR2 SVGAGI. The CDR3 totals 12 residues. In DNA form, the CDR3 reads TGTGCCAGCAGCGCGCACCTCTATGGCTACACCTTC. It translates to CASSAHLYGYTF.

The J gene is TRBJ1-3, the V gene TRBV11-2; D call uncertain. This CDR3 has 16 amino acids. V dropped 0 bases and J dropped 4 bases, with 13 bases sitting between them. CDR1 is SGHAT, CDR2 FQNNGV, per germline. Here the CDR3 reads CASSLEIGPGGNTIYF. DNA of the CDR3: TGTGCCAGCAGCTTAGAGATCGGGCCGGGGGGAAACACCATATATTTT.

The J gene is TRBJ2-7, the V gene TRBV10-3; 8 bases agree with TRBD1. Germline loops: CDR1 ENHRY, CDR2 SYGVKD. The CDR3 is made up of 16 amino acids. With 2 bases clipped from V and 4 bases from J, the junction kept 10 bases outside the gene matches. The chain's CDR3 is CAISEQGQGGLYEQYF. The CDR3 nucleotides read TGTGCCATCAGTGAGCAAGGACAGGGTGGGTTGTACGAGCAGTACTTC.

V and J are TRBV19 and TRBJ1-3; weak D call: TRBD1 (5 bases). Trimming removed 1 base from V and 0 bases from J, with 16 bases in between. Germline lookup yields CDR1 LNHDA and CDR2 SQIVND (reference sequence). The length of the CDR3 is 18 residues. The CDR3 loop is CASSIGGHRTSSGNTIYF. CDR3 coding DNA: TGTGCCAGTAGTATAGGAGGTCACAGGACTAGCTCTGGAAACACCATATATTTT.

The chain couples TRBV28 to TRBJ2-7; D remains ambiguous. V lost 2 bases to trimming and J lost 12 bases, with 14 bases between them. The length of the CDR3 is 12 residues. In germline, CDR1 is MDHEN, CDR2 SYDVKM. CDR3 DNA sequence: TGTGCCAGCAGTTTAAAGGGTCAAGGGTCGTACTTC. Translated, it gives CASSLKGQGSYF.